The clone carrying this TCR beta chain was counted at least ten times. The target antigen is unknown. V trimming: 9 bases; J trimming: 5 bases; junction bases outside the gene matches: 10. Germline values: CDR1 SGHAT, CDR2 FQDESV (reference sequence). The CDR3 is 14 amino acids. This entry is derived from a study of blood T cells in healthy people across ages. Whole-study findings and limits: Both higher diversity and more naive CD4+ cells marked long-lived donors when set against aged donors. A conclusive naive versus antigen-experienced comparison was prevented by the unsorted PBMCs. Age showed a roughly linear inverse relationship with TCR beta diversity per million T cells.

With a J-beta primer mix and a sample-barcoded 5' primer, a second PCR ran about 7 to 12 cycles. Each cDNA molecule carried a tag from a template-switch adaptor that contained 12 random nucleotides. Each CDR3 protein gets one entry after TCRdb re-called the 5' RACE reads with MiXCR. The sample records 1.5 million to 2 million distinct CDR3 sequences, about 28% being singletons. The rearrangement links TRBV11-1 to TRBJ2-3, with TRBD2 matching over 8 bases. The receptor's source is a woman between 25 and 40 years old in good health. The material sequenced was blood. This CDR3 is CARLLAGSGDTQYF. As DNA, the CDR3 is TGTGCCAGACTCTTAGCGGGGAGCGGAGATACGCAGTATTTT.